The 21 T cell receptor beta chains listed next were all sequenced from one sample in a study of blood T cells in healthy people across ages. A second 7 to 11 cycle PCR used barcoded and J-beta primers. TCRdb independently ran MiXCR on the 5' RACE reads; one entry per CDR3 protein. This table has some 1.4 million distinct CDR3 sequences, about 40% appearing once. Material: blood. These receptor sequences come from a woman aged 18-30 years in good health.

The sample holds a few counts of this clonotype. The rearrangement joins TRBV10-3 to TRBJ2-7; 8 nucleotides agree with TRBD2. J was trimmed by 4 bases and V by 3 bases; bases with no gene match: 5. The CDR3 consists of 14 residues. The germline CDR1 and CDR2 sequences are ENHRY and SYGVKD. Written as DNA, the CDR3 is TGTGCCATCAGTGACGGCGCTAGCGGGTACGAGCAGTACTTC. This encodes CAISDGASGYEQYF.

The rearrangement links TRBV18 to TRBJ2-7, with 8 bases fitting TRBD1. The germline V gene encodes CDR1 KGHSH and CDR2 LQKENI. The CDR3 has 13 residues. V dropped 4 bases and J dropped 3; count of bases not matched to a gene: 2. CDR3 sequence reads: CASSRDRYYEQYF. CDR3 sequence (DNA): TGTGCCAGCTCACGGGACAGGTACTACGAGCAGTACTTC.

This rearrangement joins TRBV20-1 to TRBJ1-2; TRBD1 might be the D (6 bases). V dropped 2 bases and J dropped 3 bases, with 10 bases sitting between them. Germline-derived CDR1 and CDR2 are DFQATT and SNEGSKA (reference sequence). The CDR3 covers 13 residues. DNA for the CDR3: TGCAGTGCTAGACAACAGGGAGACTATGGCTACACCTTC. Translation: CSARQQGDYGYTF.

This clonotype was picked up a small number of times. The CDR3 is CASTPGGYGYTF. In DNA, the CDR3 is TGTGCCAGCACCCCGGGAGGCTATGGCTACACCTTC. The chain employs TRBV6-5 and TRBJ1-2; D unresolved. The CDR3 contains 12 residues. The germline V gene encodes CDR1 MNHEY and CDR2 SVGAGI. V lost 7 bases and J lost 4, with 10 bases in between.

In its sample, this clonotype was seen a few times. The J gene is TRBJ2-5, the V gene TRBV9; the D is unclear. This CDR3 comprises 12 residues. Trimming took off 4 bases at V and 1 base at J, with 5 bases between the two ends. The germline gives CDR1 SGDLS, CDR2 YYNGEE. The CDR3 DNA reads TGTGCCAGCAGCCACAGCCAAGAGACCCAGTACTTC. It encodes CASSHSQETQYF.

This chain connects TRBV6-1 to TRBJ1-2; 9 bases are a match to TRBD1. From germline, CDR1 is MNHNS and CDR2 SASEGT. Trimming took 2 bases from V and 4 from J; bases not matched to a gene: 17. This CDR3 contains 19 residues. The CDR3 protein is CASSETYSGTGKGSYGYTF. The CDR3 DNA sequence: TGTGCCAGCAGTGAAACTTATTCCGGGACAGGGAAGGGGAGCTATGGCTACACCTTC.

V is TRBV10-3 and J is TRBJ1-2, with D perhaps TRBD1 (5 bases). V was pared by 7 bases and J by 5 bases, with 11 bases between. Germline V lookup: CDR1 ENHRY, CDR2 SYGVKD. The CDR3 length is 12 residues. Here the CDR3 reads CAITPGGYGYTF. As DNA, the CDR3 is TGTGCCATCACCCCGGGGGGGTATGGCTACACCTTC.

The V call is TRBV2, the J call TRBJ2-2; 8 bases agree with TRBD2. The V and J ends lost 2 bases and 6 bases, in that order; junction bases with no gene match: 5. The CDR3 contains 15 residues. CDR1 and CDR2 (germline): SNHLY, FYNNEI. In nucleotides, the CDR3 is TGTGCCAGCAGTGAATGGCGGGGGGAGGCCGGGGAGCTGTTTTTT. This sequence encodes CASSEWRGEAGELFF.

Of note for this clonotype: A much larger clone sits a single nucleotide away, making a read error possible. This sequence joins TRBV29-1 and TRBJ2-5; perhaps D is TRBD1 or TRBD2 (6 bases each). The CDR3 runs to 11 residues. With 8 bases removed from V and 4 bases from J, the gap between germline ends came to 11 bases. Germline-derived CDR1 and CDR2 are SQVTM and ANQGSEA. The CDR3 loop reads CSIQGGETQYF. DNA for the CDR3: TGCAGCATACAGGGAGGAGAGACCCAGTACTTC.

A note on this clonotype: This may be a read error: a much more frequent sequence differs by one nucleotide. The chain carries TRBV27 and TRBJ2-1; D perhaps matches TRBD2 (6 bases). Germline CDR1 MNHEY, CDR2 SMNVEV (reference sequence). The CDR3 spans 13 residues. The ends were cut back, 0 bases at V and 9 bases at J, with 9 bases in the middle. The CDR3 spells CASSLSEGGEQFF. The CDR3 nucleotides read TGTGCCAGCAGTTTATCGGAGGGCGGTGAGCAGTTCTTC.

This clonotype appeared many times. The chain joins TRBV29-1 to TRBJ2-1; D gene ambiguous. Germline lookup yields CDR1 SQVTM and CDR2 ANQGSEA. Trimming removed 2 bases at V and 7 bases at J, with 9 bases between. The CDR3 spans 12 residues. The CDR3 spells CSVERLTNEQFF. DNA of the CDR3: TGCAGCGTTGAACGGCTTACAAATGAGCAGTTCTTC.

This clonotype was counted only a few times. V gene TRBV27 combines with J gene TRBJ2-2, with D tentatively TRBD1 or TRBD2 (6 bases each). The CDR3 totals 16 residues. V lost 7 bases and J 0 bases, leaving 15 bases between the germline ends. Germline V CDR1 and CDR2: MNHEY, SMNVEV (reference sequence). The CDR3: CASTSYGGTNTGELFF. The CDR3 bases are TGTGCCAGCACCTCTTACGGGGGCACGAACACCGGGGAGCTGTTTTTT.

This clonotype was detected only a few times. This sequence joins TRBV4-1 and TRBJ2-5; D is possibly TRBD1 (6 bases). The tail of the sequence fits TRBJ2-7 better, so the J call may be wrong. This CDR3 is 14 amino acids long. Germline-derived CDR1 and CDR2 are MGHRA and YSYEKL. CDR3 DNA: TGCGCCAGCAGCTTTGACAGGCCGCCCCACGAGCAGTACTTC. It yields the protein CASSFDRPPHEQYF.

The V call is TRBV3-1, the J call TRBJ1-2; TRBD1 agrees at 9 bases. Germline lookup yields CDR1 LGHDT and CDR2 YNNKEL (reference sequence). The CDR3 runs to 16 residues. V lost 3 bases, J lost 6 bases, and 11 bases stayed unmatched. This CDR3 reads CASSHVETGGWHGYTF. As DNA, the CDR3 is TGTGCCAGCAGCCATGTGGAAACAGGGGGCTGGCATGGCTACACCTTC.

The chain combines TRBV30 with TRBJ2-7; D is uncertain. The ends were cut back, 5 bases at V and 6 bases at J, with 11 bases in the middle. The CDR3 has 11 residues. CDR1 is GTSNPN, CDR2 SVGIG, per germline (reference sequence). The CDR3, as DNA: TGTGCCTGGGGAAACCTCGGCGAGCAGTACTTC. This sequence encodes CAWGNLGEQYF.

This clonotype has more than one count but fewer than ten. The genes are TRBV6-1 and TRBJ2-3; D gene uncertain. This CDR3 is built from 13 residues. Deletions cut 4 bases from V and 2 bases from J, with 7 bases between. Germline CDR1 and CDR2: MNHNS and SASEGT. In DNA form, the CDR3 reads TGTGCCAGCAGTGTTTCGATCACAGATACGCAGTATTTT. Its protein product is CASSVSITDTQYF.

This clonotype was observed a handful of times. The chain carries TRBV5-1 and TRBJ2-7; D is possibly TRBD1 or TRBD2 (5 bases each). Germline-derived CDR1 and CDR2 are SGHRS and YFSETQ. The CDR3 sequence is 13 residues long. V gave up 5 bases and J gave up 0 bases, with 9 bases separating them. CDR3 residues: CASREGSSYEQYF. CDR3 nucleotide sequence: TGCGCCAGCAGAGAGGGGAGCTCCTACGAGCAGTACTTC.

The genes are TRBV20-1 and TRBJ2-7; D may match TRBD1 or TRBD2 (6 bases each). V shed 4 bases and J shed 3 bases, with 19 bases lying between them. The germline CDR1 and CDR2 sequences are DFQATT and SNEGSKA (reference sequence). The CDR3 has 15 residues. The CDR3 nucleotides are TGCAGTGCTATCATACAGGGAGGCGGTAACTACGAGCAGTACTTC. Protein sequence: CSAIIQGGGNYEQYF.

This rearrangement joins TRBV18 to TRBJ2-2, with 7 positions matching TRBD1. Trimming removed 5 bases from V and 6 bases from J; junction bases left unmatched: 9. Per the germline V gene, CDR1 is KGHSH and CDR2 is LQKENI. The CDR3 has 15 amino acids. The CDR3 coding sequence is TGTGCCAGCTCATCAGGACAGGAAGGAGCCGGGGAGCTGTTTTTT. It translates to CASSSGQEGAGELFF.

This clonotype was seen a few times. The chain carries TRBV12-3 or TRBV12-4 and TRBJ2-1; D might be TRBD2 (6 bases). The V gene lost 6 bases and the J gene lost 4 bases, with 10 bases spanning the gap. This CDR3 has 13 residues. CDR3 sequence: CASRYGRYNEQFF. DNA of the CDR3: TGTGCCAGCAGGTACGGGAGATACAATGAGCAGTTCTTC.

This clonotype showed up just a few times. The chain employs TRBV4-1 and TRBJ1-2, with no clear D. The CDR3 is made up of 13 amino acids. CDR1 MGHRA and CDR2 YSYEKL come from the germline V gene. V shed 0 bases and J shed 6 bases, with 8 bases lying between them. The CDR3: CASSQEFLDGYTF. The CDR3 coding sequence is TGCGCCAGCAGCCAAGAATTTTTGGATGGCTACACCTTC.